This T cell receptor beta chain was documented in a study of shared clonotypes between healthy human individuals. Study-wide context: Samples came from a couple of female and a few male donors aged 18 to 49. Researchers assigned three CD4 naive, three CD4 memory, two CD8 naive and one CD8 memory plate to each donor.

The assay was immunoSEQ multiplex PCR, and TCRdb's table has in-frame clones only and misses some. This table has about 2 million clones, roughly 95% appearing once. Terminally differentiated effector memory CD45RA+ cells were excluded by CCR7 positive selection of CD45RO-negative cells. V was clipped by 4 bases and J by 6 bases, with 14 bases between them. The CDR3 consists of 14 residues. Germline V CDR1 and CDR2: SGDLS, YYNGEE. The sample taken for sequencing was naive CD8+ T cells sorted from blood. This chain connects TRBV9 to TRBJ1-5, with unresolved D. This TCR came from a man younger than 35 in good health. CDR3 region: CASSLGTVSQPQHF. In DNA form, the CDR3 reads TGTGCCAGCAGCCTAGGTACAGTTAGTCAGCCCCAGCATTTT.